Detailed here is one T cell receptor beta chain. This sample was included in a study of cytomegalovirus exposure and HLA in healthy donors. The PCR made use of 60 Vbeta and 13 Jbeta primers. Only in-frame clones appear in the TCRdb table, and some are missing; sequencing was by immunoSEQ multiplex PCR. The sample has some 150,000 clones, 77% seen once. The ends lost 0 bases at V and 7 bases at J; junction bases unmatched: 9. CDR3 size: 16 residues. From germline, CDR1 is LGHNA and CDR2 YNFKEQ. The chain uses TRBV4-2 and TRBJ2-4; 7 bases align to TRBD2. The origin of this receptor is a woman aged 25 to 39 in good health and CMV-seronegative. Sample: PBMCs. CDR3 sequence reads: CASSQDYGGGRNIQYF. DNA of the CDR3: TGTGCCAGCAGCCAAGATTATGGGGGGGGTCGGAACATTCAGTACTTC.